Each of the 4 T cell receptor beta chains below was sequenced from the same sample in a study of T cell repertoires in cytomegalovirus infection. MiXCR, run by TCRdb on the reads, gives a single entry per CDR3 protein. Altogether 85,000 to 130,000 distinct CDR3 sequences are present, 23% being singletons, with the ten largest covering about two fifths. Sequenced input: CD8+ T cells from PBMCs. The receptors were gathered from a human donor in good health (CMV status not recorded). Some clones in this sample may be carry-over from other donors' samples.

This clonotype has just a few counts. The genes are TRBV15 and TRBJ2-7, with D maybe TRBD2 (6 bases). Germline CDR1 and CDR2: LNHNV and YYDKDF (reference sequence). There are 14 residues in the CDR3. Trimming took off 5 bases at V and 4 bases at J, with 15 bases between the two ends. CDR3 protein: CATSHRDSFYEQYF. The CDR3, as DNA: TGTGCCACCAGCCACCGGGACTCCTTTTACGAGCAGTACTTC.

The rearrangement uses TRBV15 and TRBJ2-7; the D is unclear. Trimming pared 1 base from V and 0 bases from J, leaving 7 bases between. This CDR3 region has 14 residues. CDR1 is LNHNV and CDR2 is YYDKDF in the germline V gene (reference sequence). For the CDR3, the DNA is TGTGCCACCAGCAGAGCTGACGGCTCCTACGAGCAGTACTTC. Translation gives CATSRADGSYEQYF.

This clonotype was seen many times. This chain connects TRBV2 to TRBJ1-1, with 7 bases aligning to TRBD1. The V gene end was trimmed by 8 bases and the J gene end by 1 base; junction bases not matched to a gene: 7. The germline CDR1 and CDR2 sequences are SNHLY and FYNNEI. There are 14 residues in the CDR3. This CDR3 reads CASSDRDRNTEAFF. The DNA of the CDR3 is TGTGCCAGCTCCGACAGGGATCGGAACACTGAAGCTTTCTTT.

In this sample, this clonotype turned up a few times. The chain has TRBV25-1 and TRBJ1-5; D not certain. The CDR3 length is 13 residues. Germline V gives CDR1 MGHDK, CDR2 SYGVNS. V was shortened by 1 base and J by 3 bases, with 4 bases between the two germline ends. CDR3: CASSESANQPQHF. As DNA, the CDR3 is TGTGCCAGCAGTGAATCGGCCAATCAGCCCCAGCATTTT.